What follows are 21 T cell receptor beta chains derived from one specimen sequenced in a study of metastatic and nonmetastatic thyroid tumors. With MiXCR, TCRdb called clones anew from the PCR reads. Here the sample spans 20,000 to 25,000 clones, roughly 20% being singletons. Thyroid surgery was performed in patients who had received no treatment beforehand. The sequenced material came from blood. All receptors derive from a female donor with papillary thyroid cancer or a benign thyroid nodule (not recorded which). Some clones in this sample may be carry-over from other donors' samples.

The chain has TRBV5-1 and TRBJ2-3, with D tentatively TRBD2 (5 bases). CDR1 and CDR2 (germline): SGHRS, YFSETQ. V was trimmed by 1 base and J by 0 bases, leaving 12 bases between them. The CDR3 contains 16 residues. CDR3 nucleotide sequence: TGCGCCAGCAGCTTGTGGGCGGGCGGCAGCACAGATACGCAGTATTTT. Translation gives CASSLWAGGSTDTQYF.

This clone was seen repeatedly, ten times or more. The rearrangement links TRBV11-2 to TRBJ2-1; 8 bases align to TRBD2. Germline V gene sequence: CDR1 SGHAT, CDR2 FQNNGV. V lost 6 bases and J lost 5; bases outside the gene matches: 9. The CDR3 runs to 15 residues. Written as DNA, the CDR3 is TGTGCCAGCAGTGAGATAGCGGGGCCAGACAATGAGCAGTTCTTC. Its protein product is CASSEIAGPDNEQFF.

In nucleotides, the CDR3 is TGTGCCAGCAGTCCCGTCGAGGGAGGCGGCTACACCTTC. This gives the protein CASSPVEGGGYTF. The V gene is TRBV6-1, the J gene TRBJ1-2; no clear D. Germline V CDR1 and CDR2: MNHNS, SASEGT. The CDR3 has 13 residues. The V end lost 5 bases, the J end lost 8 bases, and 15 bases lay between the germline ends.

This clone occurred many times. The CDR3 DNA reads as TGTGCCAGCAGTCAGTTAGAATCGGGCTCCTATAATTCACCCCTCCACTTT. As protein: CASSQLESGSYNSPLHF. V and J are TRBV6-1 and TRBJ1-6; D gene ambiguous. The germline V gene encodes CDR1 MNHNS and CDR2 SASEGT. Between the trimmed V and J ends, which lost 5 bases and 0 bases, there was a span of 14 bases. The CDR3 is made up of 17 amino acids.

The table lists this clone with a few counts. The V gene is TRBV7-2, the J gene TRBJ2-2; D may match TRBD1 or TRBD2 (5 bases each). Germline values: CDR1 SGHTA, CDR2 FQGNSA. The CDR3 has 17 amino acids. With 0 bases removed from V and 4 bases from J, the gap between germline ends came to 15 bases. The CDR3 bases are TGTGCCAGCAGCTTAGCCACCGGGACGCGTAGCACCGGGGAGCTGTTTTTT. Amino acids: CASSLATGTRSTGELFF.

This rearrangement joins TRBV20-1 to TRBJ1-1; TRBD1 agrees at 7 bases. This CDR3 spans 17 amino acids. The J segment lost 0 bases and the V segment lost 5 bases, leaving 15 bases of the junction unmatched. The germline V gene has CDR1 DFQATT and CDR2 SNEGSKA (reference sequence). Here the CDR3 reads CSAWTGKAHAMNTEAFF. The CDR3 region has the DNA TGCAGTGCTTGGACAGGCAAGGCCCATGCTATGAACACTGAAGCTTTCTTT.

The chain combines TRBV6-1 with TRBJ2-7; TRBD2 might be the D (5 bases). CDR3 length equals 14 residues. In germline, CDR1 is MNHNS, CDR2 SASEGT. With 2 bases removed from V and 3 bases from J, the gap between germline ends came to 11 bases. The CDR3 is CASSELIGSYEQYF. CDR3 nucleotide sequence: TGTGCCAGCAGTGAACTAATAGGGAGCTACGAGCAGTACTTC.

This clone has at least ten counts. The rearrangement uses TRBV27 and TRBJ2-2; TRBD1 matches 7 bases. CDR1 is MNHEY, CDR2 SMNVEV, per germline (reference sequence). The length of the CDR3 is 13 residues. V lost 5 bases and J lost 5; bases outside the gene matches: 2. CDR3 region: CASSRQGTGELFF. The DNA of the CDR3 is TGTGCCAGCAGTAGACAGGGAACCGGGGAGCTGTTTTTT.

This rearrangement joins TRBV20-1 to TRBJ2-2; maybe TRBD2 (5 bases). CDR1 DFQATT and CDR2 SNEGSKA come from the germline V gene (reference sequence). The CDR3 covers 13 residues. V was shortened by 2 bases and J by 1 base, with 5 bases between the two germline ends. CDR3 in amino acids: CSARRGNTGELFF. The CDR3 DNA sequence: TGCAGTGCTAGACGGGGGAACACCGGGGAGCTGTTTTTT.

In DNA form, the CDR3 reads TGTGCCAGCAGCTTCGCCCCCGGAGTGTACGAGCAGTACTTC. Protein: CASSFAPGVYEQYF. This chain uses TRBV11-2 with TRBJ2-7; D gene unclear. Germline V lookup: CDR1 SGHAT, CDR2 FQNNGV. The V and J ends lost 3 bases and 4 bases respectively, with 13 bases between them. The CDR3 has 14 residues.

J is TRBJ2-3 and V is TRBV19, with no clear D. Between the trimmed V and J ends, which lost 0 bases and 1 base, there was a span of 11 bases. This CDR3 region has 16 residues. Per the germline V gene, CDR1 is LNHDA and CDR2 is SQIVND (reference sequence). The CDR3 DNA reads as TGTGCCAGTAGTATAGACGGGCTCTCCGGCACAGATACGCAGTATTTT. This translates into CASSIDGLSGTDTQYF.

The sample holds many counts of this clone. The chain couples TRBV20-1 to TRBJ2-1; D is perhaps TRBD1 (7 bases). Germline V gives CDR1 DFQATT, CDR2 SNEGSKA (reference sequence). V lost 6 bases to trimming and J lost 9 bases, with 15 bases between them. The CDR3 is 12 amino acids. The CDR3 spells CSATEEGAEQFF. The DNA for the CDR3 is TGCAGTGCCACGGAGGAGGGGGCTGAGCAGTTCTTC.

The chain links TRBV5-5 to TRBJ1-4, with D unresolved. The V end lost 0 bases, the J end lost 2 bases, and 11 bases lay between the germline ends. This CDR3 comprises 16 residues. Per the germline V gene, CDR1 is SGHKS and CDR2 is YYEKEE (reference sequence). This CDR3 is CASSLEVWDTNEKLFF. The CDR3 bases are TGTGCCAGCAGCTTGGAAGTGTGGGATACTAATGAAAAACTGTTTTTT.

At least ten counts were recorded for this clone. The chain uses TRBV20-1 and TRBJ2-7; D tentatively reads TRBD1 or TRBD2 (5 bases each). Germline assignment: CDR1 DFQATT and CDR2 SNEGSKA (reference sequence). The CDR3 has 13 amino acids. V dropped 3 bases and J dropped 6 bases, with 15 bases sitting between them. The CDR3, as DNA: TGCAGTGCTAGTGGTGCAACAGGAGGCGAGCAGTACTTC. This codes for CSASGATGGEQYF.

This clone was seen many times. The chain has TRBV20-1 and TRBJ2-3; D is ambiguous. Trimming left V 6 bases short and J 2 bases short, with 24 bases between. Germline V gene data show CDR1 as DFQATT and CDR2 as SNEGSKA (reference sequence). This CDR3 is 17 amino acids long. The CDR3 nucleotides are TGCAGTGCAACTTCTCCGGGCTCCAAGATCGTCACAGATACGCAGTATTTT. Amino acid sequence: CSATSPGSKIVTDTQYF.

This clone was seen at least ten times. The CDR3 nucleotides read TGCGCCAGCAGCTTGGGGGGCAGCGCGTTGACCGGGGAGCTGTTTTTT. This translates into CASSLGGSALTGELFF. V is TRBV5-1 and J is TRBJ2-2, with D perhaps TRBD1 (5 bases). This CDR3 comprises 16 residues. Per germline, CDR1 SGHRS and CDR2 YFSETQ. Trimming stripped 0 bases from V and 5 bases from J, with 14 bases between.

This clone was seen only a few times. V gene TRBV28 combines with J gene TRBJ2-1, with 7 bases identical to TRBD1. J was trimmed by 6 bases and V by 1 base; bases with no gene match: 6. The CDR3 loop spans 15 amino acids. From germline, CDR1 is MDHEN and CDR2 SYDVKM. The CDR3 region has the DNA TGTGCCAGCAGTTTATTCGACAGGGAACGCAATGAGCAGTTCTTC. It is translated as CASSLFDRERNEQFF.

This clone was found many times. The chain joins TRBV4-2 to TRBJ2-7; TRBD2 is a possible D gene (5 bases). The germline V gene encodes CDR1 LGHNA and CDR2 YNFKEQ. This CDR3 region has 16 residues. V lost 0 bases and J lost 2, with 14 bases in between. DNA of the CDR3: TGTGCCAGCAGCCAAGACAGGTCTAGCTTCGCCTACGAGCAGTACTTC. This codes for CASSQDRSSFAYEQYF.

This clone was detected many times. In the same sample, other DNA sequences code for this CDR3. The chain joins TRBV7-9 to TRBJ2-7, with D unclear. Germline V gene lookup returns CDR1 SEHNR and CDR2 FQNEAQ (reference sequence). V gave up 3 bases and J gave up 0 bases, with 9 bases separating them. The CDR3 is made up of 14 amino acids. This CDR3 is CASSFTASSYEQYF. For the CDR3, the DNA is TGTGCCAGCAGCTTTACAGCGAGCTCCTACGAGCAGTACTTC.

There are many counts of this clone. V and J are TRBV5-1 and TRBJ1-1; 9 bases map to TRBD1. This CDR3 is built from 15 residues. Germline CDR1 and CDR2: SGHRS and YFSETQ. V was pared by 3 bases and J by 3 bases, with 6 bases of the junction left unmatched. CDR3 protein: CASSSGTGKDTEAFF. CDR3 DNA sequence: TGCGCCAGCAGCTCGGGGACAGGGAAGGACACTGAAGCTTTCTTT.

This clone was detected many times. V usage is TRBV20-1 and J usage is TRBJ1-2; a weak D match, TRBD1 (5 bases). The CDR3 extends over 12 amino acids. CDR1 and CDR2 (germline): DFQATT, SNEGSKA (reference sequence). V was trimmed by 5 bases and J by 2 bases, leaving 9 bases between them. The CDR3 nucleotides are TGCAGTGCTCTGCGGGACAACTATGGCTACACCTTC. It specifies CSALRDNYGYTF.